This T cell receptor beta chain was found in a study of cytomegalovirus exposure and HLA in healthy donors (dated by TCRdb to the late 2010s). With regard to the full study: An earlier analysis of roughly 570 of the donors reported 276 Gb of sequence data and 95 million to 140 million unique TCR beta sequences obtained from some 200 million T cells. Approximately 300 gigabases of sequencing data and around 80 million unique TCR sequences made up an early release that covered 500 to 650 HLA-typed donors. The genetic ancestry cluster associated with self-reported Caucasian donors included about 81% of the approximately 430 genotyped donors. The aim of the study was to test whether cataloging public T cell receptors could identify signatures of past pathogen exposure. The study used immunosequencing to profile the T cell repertoires of more than 650 subjects and linked those repertoires to cytomegalovirus serostatus. Besides the first cohort of around 670 subjects, a separate validation cohort made up of 120 different subjects was used. To predict cytomegalovirus infection status, the study combined high-throughput TCR immunosequencing, statistical association of individual TCRs with disease status, and machine learning. To study patterns of TCR occurrence, a later analysis re-analyzed previously published TCR beta repertoires from 700 or so donors and added high-resolution HLA genotyping. Rather than using new phenotypic data, the later analysis identified candidate immune exposures from TCR beta sequences and from how often those sequences occurred across donors. In an earlier analysis of about 590 of the donors, high-throughput TCR beta sequencing was used to judge whether each TCR beta V gene segment behaved as functional or pseudogenic. Donor age, sex, ethnicity and CMV serostatus were collected together with the repertoire data. A later genetic analysis took genome-wide SNP genotypes for about 55% of the roughly 670 donors and used that subset as a discovery cohort. All discovery cohort repertoires had been generated on a single sequencing platform. Both class I and class II loci were covered by HLA typing, at four-digit resolution. The number of typed donors differed by locus: about 620-630 for A, B, C, DRB1 and DQB1; 500 to 550 for DQA1; over 600 for DPA1; and about 450 for DPB1. Roughly five DR-DQ haplotypes were handled as single units for association and clustering because linkage in the cohort was strong. On average, about 200,000 unique TCR beta nucleotide sequences were sequenced per donor among several hundred genotyped donors of the cohort, with roughly 18% of those sequences being non-productive. The study at large found these results: Several of the top co-occurrence clusters appeared to be linked to parvovirus B19, influenza, CMV and Epstein-Barr virus, according to a later analysis. The authors suggested that the approach could potentially be generalized to other disease states and immunological phenotypes. In both the original and validation cohorts, the classifier was reported to diagnose cytomegalovirus status with high specificity and sensitivity. In a later analysis, some 17,000 TCR beta sequences were associated with specific HLA alleles at a false discovery rate of 0.05. A later analysis found that TCR association rates varied across HLA loci, with DRB1 alleles showing the most associated TCRs and HLA-C alleles the fewest. A further reported finding was that TCR beta sequences accurately predicted the HLA-A and HLA-B alleles for most subjects in the first cohort. Some 16 rarely observed V segments, including chromosome 9 orphons, were excluded from the earlier analysis of some 590 of the donors because counts were too low. Immune exposure information for the cohort was limited to CMV serostatus. An association between a missense DCLRE1C variant and V-gene and J-gene trimming of TCR beta chains was found in a later genetic analysis and replicated in an independent cohort. In an earlier analysis of a few hundred of the donors, most TCR beta V segments were observed in productive rearrangements about 90% or about 30% of the time, broadly matching IMGT annotations. A later analysis found that most CMV-associated TCR beta chains appeared HLA-restricted, with HLA associations seemingly driven largely by CMV exposure. The 87-base-pair reads could not distinguish some IMGT-functional V segments, including TRBV6-2 and TRBV6-3, so those segments were excluded. In vitro tests confirmed that a few of the cytomegalovirus-associated TCR beta chains recognize cytomegalovirus antigens. The study gave a list of 150 to 200 TCR beta chains associated with cytomegalovirus. Most TCR sequences were observed very rarely across donors, whereas some public TCRs were present in many individuals. A cluster of highly shared sequence variants was judged likely to be a technical artifact of the sequencing pipeline. Presence/absence analyses assumed roughly uniform sequencing depth across donors, an assumption that may not hold. A later analysis found that HLA-associated TCR beta chains were more clonally expanded and had lower generation probabilities than equally common non-associated chains. When HLA alleles, especially DR and DQ, strongly co-occurred, TCR associations were difficult to assign to individual alleles. Because HLA typing was unavailable for some donors at each locus, only the typed subset was used in association tests. According to a later genetic analysis, donors in an Asian-associated ancestry cluster had fewer N-insertions in productive TCRs than the approximately 650-donor mean. Only TCR beta chains were sequenced in this cohort, and the absence of alpha or paired-chain data limited detectable features. Linkage disequilibrium might explain the correlated functional status among segregating V segments, but an unknown experimental factor could not be excluded.

From its cysteine to its phenylalanine, the CDR3 spans 12 amino acids. Only CDR3 DNA is held: 36 bases, read in frame from base 1. V and J are truncated by 2 bases and 7 bases respectively, leaving an intervening sequence of 6 bases. Looking up the germline V gene (reference sequence) yields CDR1 MNHNY and CDR2 SVGAGI. The library came from the immunoSEQ multiplex PCR assay. For the multiplex PCR, a mixture combining 60 forward primers for TCR Vbeta segments and 13 reverse primers for TCR Jbeta segments was used. The CDR3 region of rearranged TCR beta genes was amplified from genomic DNA with a multiplex PCR assay. The Illumina HiSeq System was used to sequence the amplified TCR beta libraries as 87-base-pair reads. The authors' pipeline ran thus. In a later analysis, approximately 74 million unique TCR beta chains were counted across the 650 to 750 repertoires, and approximately 11 million of these chains were shared by at least two donors. Raw reads were error-corrected and collapsed into unique sequences by a nearest-neighbor algorithm in which closely related sequences were merged to remove PCR and sequencing errors. Alignment of CDR3 sequences to IMGT reference sequences was used to assign V, D and J gene segments. For a sequence to be retained, a match of at least six nucleotides was required to both a V gene segment and a J gene segment. Rearrangements were classified as productive when the CDR3 lacked stop codons and remained in frame with V and J, and all other rearrangements were classified as non-productive. CDR3 was defined according to IMGT convention as the region running from the second conserved V-encoded cysteine to the conserved J-encoded phenylalanine. Sequences without an unambiguous match to a single V gene segment were excluded from the earlier analysis of about 640 of the donors. In an earlier analysis of approximately 550 of the donors, V segments were called functional above 56.7% productive rearrangements and were called segregating when the between-donor standard deviation exceeded 5%. A statistical classification framework was built to diagnose cytomegalovirus status from the catalog of TCR beta chain sequences. In a later analysis, TCR nucleotide sequences were compared against IMGT/GENE-DB human TR gene sequences so that V and J genes could be assigned. A later analysis assigned CDR3 sequences and most-parsimonious VDJ recombination scenarios with the TCRdist pipeline. A later analysis defined each TCR beta chain by its CDR3 amino acid sequence plus V-gene family, and excluded reads lacking a unique V-gene family. As a way to deal with suspected cross-contamination and a sequencing artifact, a later analysis dropped 450 to 700 nucleotide sequences that were highly shared and had low generation probability. A later analysis calculated a clonal expansion index for each public chain from normalized within-repertoire ranks of inferred template counts. In a later analysis, generation probabilities were computed with a VDJ recombination model fitted to out-of-frame rearrangements, and the resulting probabilities were checked against IGoR. In a later analysis, hypergeometric tests were used to score TCR-TCR, TCR-HLA and TCR-CMV co-occurrence, with a repertoire-size bias correction applied to TCR pairs. To estimate false discovery rates, a later analysis permuted the HLA or CMV assignments 20 times. A later analysis grouped co-occurring TCRs with DBSCAN, adding TCRdist sequence similarity when clustering within HLA-allele-positive subsets. Repertoires with fewer than 30,000 or more than 120,000 public chains, plus five repertoires with anomalous nucleotide sharing, were excluded from co-occurrence clustering. TCRdb holds this immuneACCESS table with in-frame rearrangements only. Some clones are missing; in checked studies, unresolved V genes explain under half, and the rest has no known cause. V and J calls and clone size come straight from that table; D and trimming were deduced from the DNA. This sample is represented by some 84,000 clones; under 85% of them were singletons. Of the sample, roughly 2% is held by the ten largest clones.

Notes on this clone: The target of this receptor is not known. No base quality values were provided; no much bigger clone lies one nucleotide off.

The cohort consisted of hundreds of healthy bone marrow donors. All cohort members were sampled while nominally healthy, although unrecorded immune exposures were likely present. The donor tested CMV seronegative and was one of the 352 seronegative cohort members. Every donor gave a peripheral blood sample, and the peripheral blood mononuclear cells from that sample were used for TCR beta sequencing. The Qiagen DNeasy Blood Extraction Kit was used to extract genomic DNA from the blood cell samples. The sample comprised PBMCs. The sequence links TRBV6-6 to TRBJ1-5; the D segment could be TRBD1, given 5 matching bases. This clonotype was sampled from a boy between 10 and 17 years old in good health and CMV-seronegative. The CDR3 in this case is CASSYGGQPQHF. The nucleotide sequence is TGTGCCAGCAGTTACGGGGGGCAGCCCCAGCATTTT.